This TCR beta chain was obtained from a study of T cell responses to AZD1222 COVID-19 vaccine. General study findings and limits: Dominant CD4 TCR responses targeted spike regions 160-218 and 743-854. Unmutated variant regions are reportedly the target of nearly half of TCRs that are spike-specific.

As concerns this clone: Its antigen is currently unknown.

V shed 0 bases and J shed 8 bases, with 13 bases lying between them. This CDR3 region has 14 residues. Per the germline V gene, CDR1 is LNHNV and CDR2 is YYDKDF (reference sequence). Sequenced by immunoSEQ multiplex PCR; TCRdb stores in-frame clones only, minus some. In the table there are about 83,000 clones, about 84% of which are singletons. The receptor's source is an adult in good health. This specimen was peripheral blood, taken on day 0 of AZD1222 vaccination. The rearrangement uses TRBV15 and TRBJ1-2; D remains unclear. The CDR3 DNA reads TGTGCCACCAGCAGAGATCGGTCAGGTTGGGGCTACACCTTC. Protein: CATSRDRSGWGYTF. Filled out from reference TRBV15 and TRBJ1-2, the complete variable domain reads DAMVIQNPRYQVTQFGKPVTLSCSQTLNHNVMYWYQQKSSQAPKLLFHYYDKDFNNEADTPDNFQSRRPNTSFCFLDIRSPGLGDTAMYLCATSRDRSGWGYTFGSGTRLTVV.